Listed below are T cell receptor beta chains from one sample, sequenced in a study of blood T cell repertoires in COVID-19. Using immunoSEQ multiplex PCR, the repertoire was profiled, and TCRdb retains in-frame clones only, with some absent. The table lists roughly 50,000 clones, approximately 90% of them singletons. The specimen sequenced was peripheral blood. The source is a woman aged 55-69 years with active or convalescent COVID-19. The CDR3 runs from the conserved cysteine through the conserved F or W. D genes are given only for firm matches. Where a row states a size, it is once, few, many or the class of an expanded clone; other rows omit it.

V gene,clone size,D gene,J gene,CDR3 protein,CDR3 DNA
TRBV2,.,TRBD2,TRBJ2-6,CASPRGAGANVLTF,TGTGCCAGCCCCCGGGGGGCTGGGGCCAACGTCCTGACTTTC
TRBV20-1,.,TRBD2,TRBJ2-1,CSASPWGERGTNEQFF,TGCAGTGCTAGTCCCTGGGGCGAGCGGGGGACCAATGAGCAGTTCTTC
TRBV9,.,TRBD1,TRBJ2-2,CASSAGQGRGGELFF,TGTGCCAGCAGCGCGGGACAGGGAAGAGGCGGGGAGCTGTTTTTT
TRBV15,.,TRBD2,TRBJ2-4,CATSRDLRTSGPLAKNIQYF,TGTGCCACCAGCAGAGATTTGCGGACTAGTGGTCCCCTAGCCAAAAACATTCAGTACTTC
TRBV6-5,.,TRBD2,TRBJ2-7,CAAEREGSGEQYF,TGTGCCGCCGAAAGGGAGGGCTCCGGCGAGCAGTACTTC
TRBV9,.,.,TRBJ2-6,CASSEQGSGANVLTF,TGTGCCAGCAGCGAACAGGGTTCTGGGGCCAACGTCCTGACTTTC
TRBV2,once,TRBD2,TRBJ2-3,CASRREGGTDTQYF,TGTGCCAGCAGGAGGGAGGGAGGCACAGATACGCAGTATTTT
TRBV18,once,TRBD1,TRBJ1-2,CASSREDRGGYTF,TGTGCCAGCTCACGAGAGGACAGGGGCGGCTACACCTTC
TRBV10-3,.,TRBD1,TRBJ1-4,CAISGQGEEKLFF,TGTGCCATCAGCGGACAGGGAGAAGAAAAACTGTTTTTT
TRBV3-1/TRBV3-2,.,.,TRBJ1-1,CASSRLGGPNTEAFF,TGTGCCAGCAGCCGCCTCGGGGGGCCGAACACTGAAGCTTTCTTT
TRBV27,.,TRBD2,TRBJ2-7,CASSLSPGASGAYEQYF,TGTGCCAGCAGTTTATCACCGGGGGCTAGCGGGGCCTACGAGCAGTACTTC
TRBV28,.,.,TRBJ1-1,CASSWALNGGMNTEAFF,TGTGCCAGCAGTTGGGCCCTGAATGGGGGGATGAACACTGAAGCTTTCTTT
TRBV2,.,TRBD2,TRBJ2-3,CASERGGGTDTQYF,TGTGCCAGCGAACGGGGCGGGGGAACAGATACGCAGTATTTT
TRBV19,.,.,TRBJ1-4,CASSIEGAREKLFF,TGTGCCAGTAGTATAGAAGGGGCGCGGGAAAAACTGTTTTTT
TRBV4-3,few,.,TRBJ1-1,CASSQEMGPEAFF,TGCGCCAGCAGCCAAGAAATGGGGCCTGAAGCTTTCTTT
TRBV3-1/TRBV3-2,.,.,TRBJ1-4,CASSHFEEDQKLFF,TGTGCCAGCAGCCATTTTGAGGAGGATCAAAAACTGTTTTTT
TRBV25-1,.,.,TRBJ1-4,CASSDGQNEKLFF,TGTGCCAGCAGTGATGGACAGAATGAAAAACTGTTTTTT
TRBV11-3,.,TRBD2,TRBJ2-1,CASSLLAGVGEQFF,TGTGCCAGCAGCCTACTAGCGGGAGTAGGGGAGCAGTTCTTC
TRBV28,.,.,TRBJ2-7,CASKTPEGYEQYF,TGTGCCAGCAAAACCCCAGAGGGTTACGAGCAGTACTTC
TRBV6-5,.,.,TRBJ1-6,CASRPQGSGSPLHF,TGTGCCAGCAGGCCCCAGGGGTCGGGATCACCCCTCCACTTT
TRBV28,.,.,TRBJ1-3,CASRGPEGNTIYF,TGTGCCAGCCGAGGGCCCGAAGGAAACACCATATATTTT
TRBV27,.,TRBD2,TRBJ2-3,CASSWTSGRMTDTQYF,TGTGCCAGCAGTTGGACTAGCGGGAGGATGACAGATACGCAGTATTTT
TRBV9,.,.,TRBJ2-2,CASSVGLVTGELFF,TGTGCCAGCAGCGTCGGACTCGTAACCGGGGAGCTGTTTTTT
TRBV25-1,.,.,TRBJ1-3,CASSRTGQTGNTIYF,TGTGCCAGCAGTAGAACAGGGCAGACTGGAAACACCATATATTTT
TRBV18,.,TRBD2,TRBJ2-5,CASSPPTSVETQYF,TGTGCCAGCTCACCACCCACTAGCGTAGAGACCCAGTACTTC
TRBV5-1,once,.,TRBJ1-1,CASSLQDGNTEAFF,TGCGCCAGCAGCTTGCAGGATGGGAACACTGAAGCTTTCTTT
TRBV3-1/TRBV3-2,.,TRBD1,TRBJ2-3,CASSRGQSSTDTQYF,TGTGCCAGCAGTCGGGGACAGTCTAGCACAGATACGCAGTATTTT
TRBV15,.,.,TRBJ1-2,CATSRSQGYYGYTF,TGTGCCACCAGCAGGTCCCAGGGGTACTATGGCTACACCTTC
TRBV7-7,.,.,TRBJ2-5,CASSQQKEETQYF,TGTGCCAGCAGCCAACAGAAGGAAGAGACCCAGTACTTC
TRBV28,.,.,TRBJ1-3,CASLKGAGNTIYF,TGTGCCAGCTTAAAAGGGGCTGGAAACACCATATATTTT
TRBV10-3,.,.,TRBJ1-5,CAIKEVGDNQPQHF,TGTGCCATCAAGGAGGTCGGAGACAATCAGCCCCAGCATTTT
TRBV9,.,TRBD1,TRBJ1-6,CASSVDRGWNSPLHF,TGTGCCAGCAGCGTAGACAGGGGGTGGAATTCACCCCTCCACTTT
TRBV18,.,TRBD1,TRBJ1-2,CASSGDRVYGYTF,TGTGCCAGCTCCGGGGACAGGGTATATGGCTACACCTTC